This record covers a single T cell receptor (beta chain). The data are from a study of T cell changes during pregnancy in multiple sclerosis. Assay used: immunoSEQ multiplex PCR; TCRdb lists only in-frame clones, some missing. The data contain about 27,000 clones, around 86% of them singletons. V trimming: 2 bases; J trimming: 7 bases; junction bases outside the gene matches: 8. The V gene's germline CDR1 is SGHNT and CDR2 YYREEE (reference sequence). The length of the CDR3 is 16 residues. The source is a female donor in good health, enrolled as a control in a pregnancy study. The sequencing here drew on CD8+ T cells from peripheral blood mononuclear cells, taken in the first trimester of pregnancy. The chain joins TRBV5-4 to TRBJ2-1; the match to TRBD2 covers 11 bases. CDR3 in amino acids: CASSFEAASGRNEQFF. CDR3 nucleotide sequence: TGTGCCAGCAGCTTCGAGGCGGCTAGCGGGAGGAATGAGCAGTTCTTC.